What follows are 10 T cell receptor beta chains derived from one specimen sequenced in a study of post-analysis software for immune sequencing data. Incorporated into the TCR beta cDNA libraries were unique molecular identifiers, which served to reduce PCR and sequencing biases. Via MiXCR, TCRdb re-called the PCR reads, giving one row per CDR3 protein. The repertoire holds roughly 730,000 distinct CDR3 sequences, with less than 35% as singletons. Antigen specificity for these receptors is unknown. Whole-study findings and limits: With TRBV5-6, TRBV5-1 and TRBV20-1 included, about 5 TRBV segments were more frequent in patients than in controls.

What was sequenced was blood. These receptors were obtained from a girl aged 5 to 17 with multiple sclerosis.

The chain is built from TRBV7-2 and TRBJ2-1, with 8 bases lining up with TRBD2. CDR3 length: 15 residues. Germline V gene sequence: CDR1 SGHTA, CDR2 FQGNSA. The junction had 12 bases not matched to a gene; V was cut back by 4 bases and J by 10 bases. In nucleotides, the CDR3 is TGTGCCAGCAGCTCCGGGGGGGGCGGGAGCTACGAGCAGTTCTTC. This gives the protein CASSSGGGGSYEQFF.

The chain links TRBV24-1 to TRBJ2-3; possible D gene TRBD2, 7 bases. Trimming left V 3 bases short and J 9 bases short, with 12 bases between. Germline values: CDR1 KGHDR, CDR2 SFDVKD. This CDR3 region has 13 residues. The CDR3 sequence is CATSDTGRVTQYF. CDR3 nucleotides: TGTGCCACCAGTGATACAGGGAGGGTGACGCAGTATTTT.

This chain links TRBV20-1 with TRBJ2-1, with TRBD2 matching over 8 bases. This CDR3 has 14 amino acids. V lost 2 bases and J lost 3; bases outside the gene matches: 3. Germline values: CDR1 DFQATT, CDR2 SNEGSKA (reference sequence). CDR3: CSARSLADYNEQFF. DNA for the CDR3: TGCAGTGCTAGATCACTAGCGGACTACAATGAGCAGTTCTTC.

Note on this clonotype: The junction departs from germline at one end; a sequencing error may be responsible. The V gene is TRBV24-1, the J gene TRBJ2-3, with TRBD2 matching over 9 bases. Germline CDR1 KGHDR, CDR2 SFDVKD. The CDR3 totals 15 residues. CDR3 sequence reads: CATSDLRGGTDTRYF. CDR3 nucleotide sequence: TGTGCCACCAGTGACCTGCGGGGGGGCACAGATACGCGGTATTTT.

The chain uses TRBV18 and TRBJ1-5; TRBD1 is a possible D gene (6 bases). The CDR3 spans 17 residues. Germline V gives CDR1 KGHSH, CDR2 LQKENI. V lost 3 bases and J 3 bases, leaving 18 bases between the germline ends. The CDR3 DNA is TGTGCCAGCTCACCTACTAGGACAGCCCCAACCAATCAGCCCCAGCATTTT. It codes for CASSPTRTAPTNQPQHF.

A word on this clonotype: A much larger clone differs from this one at a single base, so this may be a read error. The CDR3 DNA reads as TGCAGCGTTGAAGAGTATTCAGGGGGCTGTGGCTACACCTTC. Protein product: CSVEEYSGGCGYTF. The rearrangement joins TRBV29-1 to TRBJ1-2, with 8 positions matching TRBD1. The CDR3 totals 14 residues. The germline gives CDR1 SQVTM, CDR2 ANQGSEA. V lost 0 bases, J lost 7 bases, and 7 bases stayed unmatched.

This clonotype was counted a few times. The chain links TRBV20-1 to TRBJ2-5; D unresolved. This CDR3 region has 12 residues. V was cut by 5 bases and J by 5 bases, with 12 bases left in between. CDR1 is DFQATT, CDR2 SNEGSKA, per germline (reference sequence). The CDR3 coding sequence is TGCAGTGCTCCCGGGCTTCGGGAGACCCAGTACTTC. Its protein product is CSAPGLRETQYF.

This clonotype was observed a few times. V gene TRBV12-3 or TRBV12-4 combines with J gene TRBJ1-2; TRBD1 matches 7 bases. This CDR3 region has 14 residues. V gave up 7 bases and J gave up 4 bases; unmatched junction bases: 9. CDR3 amino acids: CASTPGGVFYGYTF. The CDR3 nucleotides read TGTGCCAGCACCCCAGGGGGGGTTTTCTATGGCTACACCTTC.

This clonotype was counted a few times. The J gene is TRBJ1-2, the V gene TRBV11-3; D gene uncertain. The CDR3 has 13 residues. Trimming left V 3 bases short and J 6 bases short, with 11 bases between. CDR1 is SGHNT, CDR2 YENEEA, per germline. CDR3 sequence reads: CASSFWVGDGYTF. The CDR3 region has the DNA TGTGCCAGCAGCTTTTGGGTGGGAGATGGCTACACCTTC. Filled out from reference TRBV11-3 and TRBJ1-2, the complete variable domain reads EAGVVQSPRYKIIEKKQPVAFWCNPISGHNTLYWYLQNLGQGPELLIRYENEEAVDDSQLPKDRFSAERLKGVDSTLKIQPAELGDSAVYLCASSFWVGDGYTFGSGTRLTVV.

This clonotype was counted at least ten times. The rearrangement uses TRBV2 and TRBJ2-3; no clear D gene. V was cut by 8 bases and J by 0 bases, with 9 bases left in between. CDR3 length equals 13 residues. CDR1 SNHLY and CDR2 FYNNEI come from the germline V gene. CDR3 region: CASGRESTDTQYF. CDR3 in DNA: TGTGCCAGCGGAAGAGAGAGCACAGATACGCAGTATTTT.